This T cell receptor beta chain was sequenced during a study of human T cells and chemical hapten exposure. This CDR3 is 14 amino acids long. V dropped 0 bases and J dropped 2; count of bases not matched to a gene: 4. From germline, CDR1 is DFQATT and CDR2 SNEGSKA (reference sequence). The time point: pre-sensitization, week 0. Indicated treatment: therapeutic diphenylcyclopropenone sensitization with weekly scalp DPC. This clonotype was seen a handful of times. Using its own MiXCR run on the RACE reads, TCRdb lists one record per CDR3 protein. Among about 250,000 distinct CDR3 sequences, roughly 8% were seen once, and the ten largest hold 1.2%.

Sequenced here: whole blood, sampled in connection with sensitization to the hapten diphenylcyclopropenone (DPC). The clonotype comes from a man aged 18 to 35 with alopecia areata. Some clones in this sample may be carry-over from other donors' samples. The gene calls are TRBV20-1 and TRBJ2-7, with 7 bases that match TRBD1. The CDR3 nucleotides read TGCAGTGCTAGAGATAGGGACAGCACCTACGAGCAGTACTTC. This translates into CSARDRDSTYEQYF.